Below are 25 T cell receptor beta chains sequenced from a single sample in a study of technical replicates of blood from a few donors. Libraries were prepared by immunoSEQ multiplex PCR; TCRdb keeps only in-frame clonotypes and omits some of them. The table lists about 88,000 clones, around 94% of them singletons. Sequenced sample: T cells isolated from PBMCs. The receptors shown here come from a human donor in good health.

The chain employs TRBV4-1 and TRBJ2-1; D perhaps matches TRBD1 (5 bases). This CDR3 is 18 amino acids long. Germline CDR1 reads MGHRA; CDR2 reads YSYEKL. Deletions cut 0 bases from V and 4 bases from J, with 19 bases between. The CDR3 here is CASSQDSFVQETYNEQFF. In DNA, the CDR3 is TGCGCCAGCAGCCAAGATTCATTTGTACAGGAAACTTACAATGAGCAGTTCTTC.

The chain has TRBV5-6 and TRBJ2-2; D remains ambiguous. The V and J ends lost 0 bases and 1 base respectively, with 7 bases between them. The germline gives CDR1 SGHDT, CDR2 YYEEEE. The CDR3 is 15 residues long. CDR3 in DNA: TGTGCCAGCAGCTTGGTGACACGGAACACCGGGGAGCTGTTTTTT. This gives the protein CASSLVTRNTGELFF.

Points on this clone: Other DNA variants within this sample encode the same CDR3. V and J are TRBV11-2 and TRBJ1-1; no firm D call. Between the trimmed V and J ends, which lost 5 bases and 1 base, there was a span of 8 bases. The germline V gene encodes CDR1 SGHAT and CDR2 FQNNGV. The CDR3 extends over 13 amino acids. CDR3 sequence reads: CASSTQENTEAFF. The CDR3 DNA follows: TGTGCCAGCAGCACGCAGGAGAACACTGAAGCTTTCTTT.

The rearrangement joins TRBV6-5 to TRBJ2-5; TRBD1 matches at 11 bases. Trimming at V came to 2 bases and at J to 5 bases, leaving 4 bases not matched to a gene. CDR1 and CDR2 from the germline V gene are MNHEY and SVGAGI. This CDR3 contains 15 residues. This chain's CDR3 is CASSYRTGGVETQYF. The CDR3 DNA reads as TGTGCCAGCAGTTACCGGACAGGGGGCGTCGAGACCCAGTACTTC.

The V gene is TRBV11-2, the J gene TRBJ1-1; 8 bases align to TRBD1. CDR1 is SGHAT, CDR2 FQNNGV, per germline. The CDR3 contains 15 residues. V lost 1 base and J lost 5; bases outside the gene matches: 6. The CDR3 coding sequence is TGTGCCAGCAGCTTAGCACCAGGGGGCGTTACTGAAGCTTTCTTT. It encodes CASSLAPGGVTEAFF.

V usage is TRBV7-2 and J usage is TRBJ1-5, with unresolved D. The CDR3 is 13 residues long. Germline V gives CDR1 SGHTA, CDR2 FQGNSA. The V and J ends lost 3 bases and 5 bases respectively, with 8 bases between them. Here the CDR3 DNA reads TGTGCCAGCAGCTTGAGTCGGGATCAGCCCCAGCATTTT. Amino acids: CASSLSRDQPQHF. The whole variable domain, filled in from reference TRBV7-2 and TRBJ1-5, reads GAGVSQSPSNKVTEKGKDVELRCDPISGHTALYWYRQSLGQGLEFLIYFQGNSAPDKSGLPSDRFSAERTGGSVSTLTIQRTQQEDSAVYLCASSLSRDQPQHFGDGTRLSIL.

This sequence joins TRBV5-1 and TRBJ2-7, with 8 nucleotides matching TRBD2. The CDR3 sequence is 15 residues long. V lost 4 bases to trimming and J lost 1 base; unmatched junction nucleotides: 7. CDR1 and CDR2 from the germline V gene are SGHRS and YFSETQ. CDR3 region: CASSMTSEYSYEQYF. The CDR3 DNA sequence: TGCGCCAGCAGCATGACTAGCGAGTATTCCTACGAGCAGTACTTC. Drawing the rest from reference TRBV5-1 and TRBJ2-7, the complete variable domain is KAGVTQTPRYLIKTRGQQVTLSCSPISGHRSVSWYQQTPGQGLQFLFEYFSETQRNKGNFPGRFSGRQFSNSRSEMNVSTLELGDSALYLCASSMTSEYSYEQYFGPGTRLTVT.

The genes are TRBV6-6 and TRBJ1-2, with a possible D match to TRBD1 (5 bases). Trimming took off 6 bases at V and 4 bases at J, with 12 bases between the two ends. This CDR3 has 13 amino acids. Germline-derived CDR1 and CDR2 are MNHNY and SVGAGI (reference sequence). The CDR3 DNA is TGTGCCAGCAGCGGGGGGGTTCGCTATGGCTACACCTTC. Translation gives CASSGGVRYGYTF.

This chain joins TRBV5-1 and TRBJ2-3; perhaps TRBD2 as D (5 bases). The V end was cut by 4 bases, the J end by 2 bases, with 14 bases between. Germline loops: CDR1 SGHRS, CDR2 YFSETQ. This CDR3 has 15 residues. Here the CDR3 reads CASSLTERLTDTQYF. Written as DNA, the CDR3 is TGCGCCAGCAGCCTCACTGAGCGGCTCACAGATACGCAGTATTTT.

The chain couples TRBV6-5 to TRBJ2-3; tentative D call: TRBD2 (7 bases). The ends were cut back, 0 bases at V and 6 bases at J, with 13 bases in the middle. The CDR3 has 15 residues. CDR1 is MNHEY, CDR2 SVGAGI, per germline. CDR3 nucleotides: TGTGCCAGCAGTTACTCGGGGGGGGGCCGGGATACGCAGTATTTT. Translating gives CASSYSGGGRDTQYF.

This clone occurred a few times. The V gene is TRBV19, the J gene TRBJ1-2; 7 nucleotides align to TRBD1. The V gene end was trimmed by 2 bases and the J gene end by 6 bases; junction bases not matched to a gene: 9. CDR3 length: 15 residues. Germline V gives CDR1 LNHDA, CDR2 SQIVND (reference sequence). DNA for the CDR3: TGTGCCAGTAGTATACGATACAGGGGACGGCATGGCTACACCTTC. Residues: CASSIRYRGRHGYTF.

The chain uses TRBV6-1 and TRBJ2-1; 12 bases agree with TRBD2. The trim removed 2 bases at V and 4 bases at J, leaving 6 bases unmatched. This CDR3 region has 17 residues. CDR1 MNHNS and CDR2 SASEGT come from the germline V gene. The CDR3 reads CASSEQTSGRPYNEQFF. CDR3 nucleotides: TGTGCCAGCAGTGAACAGACTAGCGGGAGACCTTACAATGAGCAGTTCTTC.

This clone showed up just once. This chain connects TRBV11-2 to TRBJ1-2, with D possibly being TRBD1 (6 bases). V was shortened by 2 bases and J by 6 bases, with 25 bases between the two germline ends. Germline CDR1 SGHAT, CDR2 FQNNGV. This CDR3 contains 18 residues. CDR3 DNA sequence: TGTGCCAGCAGCTTATCGGCCCTGTTCAGGGGTCGGTGGGATGGCTACACCTTC. Its protein product is CASSLSALFRGRWDGYTF.

The V and J genes are TRBV5-1 and TRBJ1-1, with D maybe TRBD1 (6 bases). V was shortened by 2 bases and J by 11 bases, with 13 bases between the two germline ends. CDR1 and CDR2 from the germline V gene are SGHRS and YFSETQ. This CDR3 is 12 amino acids long. The CDR3 sequence is CASSLAGARAFF. The CDR3 DNA follows: TGCGCCAGCAGCTTAGCGGGGGCTCGGGCTTTCTTT.

This clone showed up just a few times. This sequence joins TRBV5-1 and TRBJ1-1; D perhaps matches TRBD1 (5 bases). Germline CDR1 SGHRS, CDR2 YFSETQ. The CDR3 sequence is 14 residues long. The germline V and J ends were trimmed by 0 bases and 1 base, with 7 bases remaining between them. CDR3 sequence (DNA): TGCGCCAGCAGCTTGGGACAGTCGAACACTGAAGCTTTCTTT. As protein: CASSLGQSNTEAFF. Supplemented by reference TRBV5-1 and TRBJ1-1, the full variable domain reads KAGVTQTPRYLIKTRGQQVTLSCSPISGHRSVSWYQQTPGQGLQFLFEYFSETQRNKGNFPGRFSGRQFSNSRSEMNVSTLELGDSALYLCASSLGQSNTEAFFGQGTRLTVV.

The chain uses TRBV6-5 and TRBJ2-2; tentative D call: TRBD1 (5 bases). V was pared by 2 bases and J by 6 bases, with 10 bases between. Germline lookup yields CDR1 MNHEY and CDR2 SVGAGI. This CDR3 has 14 amino acids. In DNA form, the CDR3 reads TGTGCCAGCAGTTACGTCCAGGGTTCCGGGGAGCTGTTTTTT. This codes for CASSYVQGSGELFF.

The gene calls are TRBV25-1 and TRBJ1-1; 10 positions agree with TRBD1. V was pared by 6 bases and J by 7 bases, with 11 bases of the junction left unmatched. CDR3 length: 15 amino acids. Germline CDR1 reads MGHDK; CDR2 reads SYGVNS. The CDR3 loop is CASRDLDRGVSEAFF. The CDR3 DNA follows: TGTGCCAGCAGAGACTTGGACAGGGGGGTTAGTGAAGCTTTCTTT.

This clone was observed a few times. This chain links TRBV27 with TRBJ1-1; D may be TRBD1 (6 bases). Germline lookup yields CDR1 MNHEY and CDR2 SMNVEV (reference sequence). This CDR3 contains 15 residues. The V end lost 0 bases, the J end lost 7 bases, and 15 bases lay between the germline ends. As DNA, the CDR3 is TGTGCCAGCAGTTTATCTTCGGACAGAAGATTTGAAGCTTTCTTT. It specifies CASSLSSDRRFEAFF.

V usage is TRBV7-9 and J usage is TRBJ2-7; tentatively, D is TRBD1 (6 bases). Trimming took off 5 bases at V and 4 bases at J, with 24 bases between the two ends. CDR1 is SEHNR, CDR2 FQNEAQ, per germline (reference sequence). This CDR3 has 17 residues. The CDR3 nucleotides are TGTGCCAGCAGCGTCTTCCCACCCACTCGGCAGGGGTACGAGCAGTACTTC. Amino acid sequence: CASSVFPPTRQGYEQYF.

The chain employs TRBV2 and TRBJ2-1, with D possibly TRBD2 on 7 matching bases. The CDR3 runs 17 residues. Trimming took 3 bases from V and 4 from J, leaving 19 bases between them. The germline V gene has CDR1 SNHLY and CDR2 FYNNEI. CDR3 sequence: CASSDRGAGAPYNEQFF. The CDR3 DNA reads TGTGCCAGCAGTGATAGGGGGGCGGGGGCACCTTACAATGAGCAGTTCTTC.

V and J are TRBV27 and TRBJ2-7; tentative D call: TRBD2 (6 bases). CDR3 length: 14 residues. The V end lost 6 bases, the J end lost 2 bases, and 14 bases lay between the germline ends. Per the germline V gene, CDR1 is MNHEY and CDR2 is SMNVEV (reference sequence). The CDR3 loop reads CASSFSPGAYEQYF. CDR3 DNA sequence: TGTGCCAGCAGCTTCTCCCCGGGAGCCTACGAGCAGTACTTC.

The chain has TRBV29-1 and TRBJ2-7, with a possible D match to TRBD1 (6 bases). CDR1 and CDR2 from the germline V gene are SQVTM and ANQGSEA. The CDR3 is made up of 13 amino acids. Between the trimmed V and J ends, which lost 3 bases and 7 bases, there was a span of 16 bases. The chain's CDR3 is CSVDTGKGPEQYF. As DNA, the CDR3 is TGCAGCGTTGACACAGGGAAGGGGCCGGAGCAGTACTTC.

V usage is TRBV19 and J usage is TRBJ1-1; 8 nucleotides line up with TRBD1. CDR1 is LNHDA and CDR2 is SQIVND in the germline V gene (reference sequence). The junction had 7 bases not matched to a gene; V was cut back by 1 base and J by 0 bases. The CDR3 extends over 17 amino acids. Written as DNA, the CDR3 is TGTGCCAGTAGTATAGGATTCCGGACAGGGATGAACACTGAAGCTTTCTTT. Protein product: CASSIGFRTGMNTEAFF.

The CDR3 DNA is TGTGCCAGCAGCCAAGACAGGGCCGGAGAGACCCAGTACTTC. It yields the protein CASSQDRAGETQYF. The V gene is TRBV14, the J gene TRBJ2-5; maybe TRBD1 (5 bases). V lost 0 bases to trimming and J lost 4 bases, with 9 bases between them. The germline CDR1 and CDR2 sequences are SGHDN and FVKESK. The length of the CDR3 is 14 residues.

As DNA, the CDR3 is TGTGCCAGCAGCACGAACGCCAGGGTTCTTACCTACGAGCAGTACTTC. Translated: CASSTNARVLTYEQYF. The chain is built from TRBV28 and TRBJ2-7, with a possible D match to TRBD1 (5 bases). Germline loops: CDR1 MDHEN, CDR2 SYDVKM. V lost 6 bases, J lost 2 bases, and 20 bases lay in between. This CDR3 spans 16 amino acids.